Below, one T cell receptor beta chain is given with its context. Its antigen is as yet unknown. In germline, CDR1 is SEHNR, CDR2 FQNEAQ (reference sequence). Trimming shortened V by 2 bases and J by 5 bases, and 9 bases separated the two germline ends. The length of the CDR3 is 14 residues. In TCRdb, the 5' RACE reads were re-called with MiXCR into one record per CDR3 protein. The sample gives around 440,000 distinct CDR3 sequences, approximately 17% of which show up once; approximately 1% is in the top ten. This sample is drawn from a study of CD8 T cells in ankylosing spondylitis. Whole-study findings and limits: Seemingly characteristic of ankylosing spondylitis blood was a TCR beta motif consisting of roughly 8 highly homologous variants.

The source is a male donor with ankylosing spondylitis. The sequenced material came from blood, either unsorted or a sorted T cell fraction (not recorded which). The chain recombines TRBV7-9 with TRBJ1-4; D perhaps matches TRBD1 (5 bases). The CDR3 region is CASSLSRVNEKLFF. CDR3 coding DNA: TGTGCCAGCAGCTTATCCAGGGTGAATGAAAAACTGTTTTTT.